Listed here are 19 T cell receptor beta chains from one sample, sequenced in a study of control samples from healthy donors and cancer patients (dated by TCRdb to the early 2020s). Preparation of the library involved the immunoSEQ multiplex PCR assay. TCRdb took this table from immuneACCESS and kept in-frame rearrangements with V and J called. Such tables lack part of the clones; where checked against another copy, unresolved V genes explain under half of the gap, and the rest is unexplained. The sample data list 100,000 to 150,000 clones, and more than 85% of these were observed just once. Of the sample, just over 8.5% is held by the ten largest clones. Sequencing was done on a sample of blood. Receptors originate from a man aged 18 to 29 in good health.

This clone was detected only once. The rearrangement links TRBV7-9 to TRBJ1-1, with TRBD1 as a possible D gene (6 bases). V was shortened by 6 bases and J by 8 bases, with 13 bases between the two germline ends. This CDR3 comprises 12 residues. Germline-derived CDR1 and CDR2 are SEHNR and FQNEAQ (reference sequence). CDR3 sequence (DNA): TGTGCCAGCAGTCTAGGGCAGGGGGAAGCTTTCTTT. This gives the protein CASSLGQGEAFF.

J is TRBJ2-2 and V is TRBV2; D not resolved. CDR3 length: 12 amino acids. Germline-derived CDR1 and CDR2 are SNHLY and FYNNEI. The V end lost 2 bases, the J end lost 7 bases, and 5 bases lay between the germline ends. CDR3 protein: CASSEWSGELFF. The CDR3, as DNA: TGTGCCAGCAGTGAATGGAGCGGGGAGCTGTTTTTT.

This clone was found once. The CDR3 DNA reads as TGTGCCAGCAGCCAAGATATAGTTCAGGGCCTTCGAAACACCATATATTTT. Its translation is CASSQDIVQGLRNTIYF. The gene calls are TRBV14 and TRBJ1-3; D is perhaps TRBD1 (5 bases). This CDR3 region has 17 residues. The germline V and J ends were trimmed by 0 bases and 5 bases, with 17 bases remaining between them. CDR1 and CDR2 from the germline V gene are SGHDN and FVKESK.

This chain joins TRBV7-9 and TRBJ1-2; 10 nucleotides match TRBD1. CDR3 size: 15 residues. With 5 bases clipped from V and 6 bases from J, the junction kept 9 bases outside the gene matches. Germline V gives CDR1 SEHNR, CDR2 FQNEAQ (reference sequence). In nucleotides, the CDR3 is TGTGCCAGCAGCCCACCGGGACAGGGGTCGGATGGCTACACCTTC. Protein product: CASSPPGQGSDGYTF.

The chain carries TRBV2 and TRBJ2-7, with D hard to call. The V and J ends lost 3 bases and 3 bases respectively, with 6 bases between them. CDR1 and CDR2 (germline): SNHLY, FYNNEI. The CDR3 covers 12 residues. The CDR3 spells CASSDSVYEQYF. In DNA, the CDR3 is TGTGCCAGCAGTGACTCGGTCTACGAGCAGTACTTC.

This rearrangement joins TRBV5-1 to TRBJ1-1, with 10 bases identical to TRBD1. The length of the CDR3 is 14 residues. With 4 bases clipped from V and 3 bases from J, the junction kept 3 bases outside the gene matches. Germline values: CDR1 SGHRS, CDR2 YFSETQ. The CDR3 sequence is CASSSGTGDTEAFF. As DNA, the CDR3 is TGCGCCAGCAGCAGCGGGACAGGGGACACTGAAGCTTTCTTT.

V gene TRBV5-1 combines with J gene TRBJ1-4; weak D call: TRBD1 (5 bases). V lost 0 bases and J 4 bases, leaving 13 bases between the germline ends. The CDR3 has 16 residues. Per the germline V gene, CDR1 is SGHRS and CDR2 is YFSETQ. The CDR3 loop is CASSLAGYINNEKLFF. CDR3 coding DNA: TGCGCCAGCAGCTTGGCAGGGTATATTAATAATGAAAAACTGTTTTTT.

The V and J genes are TRBV7-6 and TRBJ2-3; no clear D gene. V was clipped by 1 base and J by 0 bases, with 8 bases between them. The germline V gene encodes CDR1 SGHVS and CDR2 FNYEAQ. CDR3 length: 15 amino acids. Here the CDR3 reads CASSLVAESTDTQYF. The CDR3 coding sequence is TGTGCCAGCAGCTTAGTGGCGGAGAGCACAGATACGCAGTATTTT.

This clone was seen once. The CDR3 protein is CASSTYGGNTIYF. Here the CDR3 DNA reads TGTGCCAGCAGCACCTACGGGGGAAACACCATATATTTT. V and J are TRBV11-2 and TRBJ1-3, with no clear D. The germline gives CDR1 SGHAT, CDR2 FQNNGV. The CDR3 runs 13 residues. V shed 5 bases and J shed 4 bases, with 9 bases lying between them.

J is TRBJ2-3 and V is TRBV5-1, with TRBD1 identical over 8 bases. The CDR3 length is 15 residues. Germline-derived CDR1 and CDR2 are SGHRS and YFSETQ. V was pared by 4 bases and J by 2 bases, with 6 bases of the junction left unmatched. CDR3 region: CASSAGTGYTDTQYF. DNA of the CDR3: TGCGCCAGCAGCGCCGGGACAGGCTACACAGATACGCAGTATTTT.

This clone has just one count. The V gene is TRBV19, the J gene TRBJ2-7, with TRBD1 as a possible D gene (6 bases). The length of the CDR3 is 15 residues. V was shortened by 4 bases and J by 1 base, with 14 bases between the two germline ends. Germline V gene lookup returns CDR1 LNHDA and CDR2 SQIVND (reference sequence). The CDR3 DNA follows: TGTGCCAGTAGTACTCCGGGACACACTTCCTACGAGCAGTACTTC. It encodes CASSTPGHTSYEQYF.

This chain links TRBV3-1 (or the pseudogene TRBV3-2) with TRBJ1-1; D call uncertain. This CDR3 is 14 amino acids long. The V end lost 1 base, the J end lost 1 base, and 7 bases lay between the germline ends. Germline loops: CDR1 LGHDT, CDR2 YNNKEL (reference sequence). The CDR3 loop reads CASSQVSANTEAFF. CDR3 DNA: TGTGCCAGCAGCCAAGTGTCTGCGAACACTGAAGCTTTCTTT.

J is TRBJ2-2 and V is TRBV29-1, with unresolved D. V lost 5 bases and J 2 bases, leaving 12 bases between the germline ends. CDR3 size: 14 residues. Germline lookup yields CDR1 SQVTM and CDR2 ANQGSEA. DNA of the CDR3: TGCAGCGTTAATGGGTGGGGAAACACCGGGGAGCTGTTTTTT. Encoded protein: CSVNGWGNTGELFF.

The genes are TRBV5-5 and TRBJ2-1; the match to TRBD1 covers 7 bases. CDR3 size: 16 residues. The ends lost 0 bases at V and 7 bases at J; junction bases unmatched: 10. Germline loops: CDR1 SGHKS, CDR2 YYEKEE (reference sequence). For the CDR3, the DNA is TGTGCCAGCAGCTTGGCCAGGACAGGTAGGAGAAATGAGCAGTTCTTC. It encodes CASSLARTGRRNEQFF. Variable domain in full (rest from reference TRBV5-5 and TRBJ2-1): DAGVTQSPTHLIKTRGQQVTLRCSPISGHKSVSWYQQVLGQGPQFIFQYYEKEERGRGNFPDRFSARQFPNYSSELNVNALLLGDSALYLCASSLARTGRRNEQFFGPGTRLTVL.

The chain carries TRBV4-1 and TRBJ1-4; 7 nucleotides align to TRBD1. The CDR3 extends over 16 amino acids. V shed 4 bases, J shed 8 bases, and the junction held 13 bases outside the gene matches. In germline, CDR1 is MGHRA, CDR2 YSYEKL. The CDR3 spells CASSLLAGTASEKLFF. The DNA for the CDR3 is TGCGCCAGCAGCCTCCTGGCCGGGACAGCGTCCGAAAAACTGTTTTTT.

The chain has TRBV6-5 and TRBJ1-1, with a weak D call TRBD1 (6 bases). V was pared by 2 bases and J by 3 bases, with 10 bases between. This CDR3 comprises 14 residues. CDR1 and CDR2 from the germline V gene are MNHEY and SVGAGI. The CDR3 nucleotides are TGTGCCAGCAGTTACAGGGGGGGCGACACTGAAGCTTTCTTT. The encoded protein is CASSYRGGDTEAFF.

The chain is built from TRBV6-5 and TRBJ1-5; TRBD1 might be the D (5 bases). This CDR3 comprises 13 residues. The germline CDR1 and CDR2 sequences are MNHEY and SVGAGI. Trimming pared 5 bases from V and 4 bases from J, leaving 9 bases between. The CDR3 sequence: CASSRDWNQPQHF. CDR3 coding DNA: TGTGCCAGCAGTCGGGACTGGAATCAGCCCCAGCATTTT.

The chain links TRBV5-4 to TRBJ1-1; TRBD1 aligns across 9 bases. This CDR3 has 18 residues. V shed 2 bases, J shed 0 bases, and the junction held 11 bases outside the gene matches. The germline V gene encodes CDR1 SGHNT and CDR2 YYREEE (reference sequence). The CDR3 here is CASSLTAGTGIVNTEAFF. The CDR3 DNA sequence: TGTGCCAGCAGCTTAACCGCCGGGACAGGGATCGTGAACACTGAAGCTTTCTTT.

V usage is TRBV7-2 and J usage is TRBJ2-4; D is ambiguous. The CDR3 spans 14 residues. Germline CDR1 reads SGHTA; CDR2 reads FQGNSA. V shed 0 bases and J shed 13 bases, with 16 bases lying between them. The CDR3 sequence: CASSLALEPGLQYF. The CDR3 nucleotides are TGTGCCAGCAGCTTAGCGTTGGAGCCAGGCTTACAGTACTTC.